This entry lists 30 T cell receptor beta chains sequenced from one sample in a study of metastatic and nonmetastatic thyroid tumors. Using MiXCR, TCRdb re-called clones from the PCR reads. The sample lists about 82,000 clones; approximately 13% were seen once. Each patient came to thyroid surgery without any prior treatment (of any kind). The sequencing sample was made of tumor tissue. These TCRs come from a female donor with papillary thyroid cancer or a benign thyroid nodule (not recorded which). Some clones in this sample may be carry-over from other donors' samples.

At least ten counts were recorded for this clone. CDR3 loop: CASSFYRDSLYGYTF. CDR3 DNA sequence: TGTGCCAGCAGCTTCTACCGGGACAGTCTCTATGGCTACACCTTC. V and J are TRBV6-1 and TRBJ1-2; 7 bases agree with TRBD1. This CDR3 has 15 amino acids. With 6 bases clipped from V and 4 bases from J, the junction kept 11 bases outside the gene matches. Germline V gene data show CDR1 as MNHNS and CDR2 as SASEGT.

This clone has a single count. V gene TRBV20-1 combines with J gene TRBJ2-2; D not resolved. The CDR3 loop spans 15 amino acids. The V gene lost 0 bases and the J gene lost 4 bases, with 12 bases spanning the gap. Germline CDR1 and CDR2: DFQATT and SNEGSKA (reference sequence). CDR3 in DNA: TGCAGTGCTAGAGATGTGGGGTGGTGCACCGGGGAGCTGTTTTTT. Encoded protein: CSARDVGWCTGELFF.

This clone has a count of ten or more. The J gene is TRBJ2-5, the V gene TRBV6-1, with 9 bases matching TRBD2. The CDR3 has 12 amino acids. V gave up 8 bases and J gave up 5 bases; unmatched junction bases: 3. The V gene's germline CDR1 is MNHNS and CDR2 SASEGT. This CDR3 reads CASLAGVETQYF. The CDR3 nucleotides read TGTGCCAGCTTAGCGGGAGTGGAGACCCAGTACTTC.

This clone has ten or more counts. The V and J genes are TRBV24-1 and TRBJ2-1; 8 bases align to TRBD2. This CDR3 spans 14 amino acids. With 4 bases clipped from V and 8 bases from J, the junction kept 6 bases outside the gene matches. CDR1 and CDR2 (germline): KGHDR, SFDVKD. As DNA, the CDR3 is TGTGCCACCAGTGAGTCGGGAGGGGTCTATGAGCAGTTCTTC. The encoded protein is CATSESGGVYEQFF.

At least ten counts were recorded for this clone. CDR3 DNA sequence: TGCAGTGCCTGGACTCCTAGCACAGATACGCAGTATTTT. This translates into CSAWTPSTDTQYF. V usage is TRBV20-1 and J usage is TRBJ2-3; tentatively, D is TRBD2 (5 bases). Germline assignment: CDR1 DFQATT and CDR2 SNEGSKA (reference sequence). V lost 6 bases and J 0 bases, leaving 10 bases between the germline ends. The CDR3 spans 13 residues.

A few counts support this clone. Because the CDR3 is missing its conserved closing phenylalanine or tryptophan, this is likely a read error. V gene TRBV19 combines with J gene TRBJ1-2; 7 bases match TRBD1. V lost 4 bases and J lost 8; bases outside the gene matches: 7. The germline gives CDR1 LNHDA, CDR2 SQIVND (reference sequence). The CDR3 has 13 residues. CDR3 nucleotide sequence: TGTGCCAGTAGTAACAGGGGATCCGACGGCTACACCTCC. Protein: CASSNRGSDGYTS.

In DNA, the CDR3 is TGTGCCAGCAGCAGTGGGACAGGGATATTTGAGCAGTACTTC. Protein sequence: CASSSGTGIFEQYF. V gene TRBV6-1 combines with J gene TRBJ2-7, with TRBD1 matching over 9 bases. This CDR3 spans 14 amino acids. Germline V gives CDR1 MNHNS, CDR2 SASEGT. Trimming removed 6 bases from V and 7 bases from J; junction bases left unmatched: 10.

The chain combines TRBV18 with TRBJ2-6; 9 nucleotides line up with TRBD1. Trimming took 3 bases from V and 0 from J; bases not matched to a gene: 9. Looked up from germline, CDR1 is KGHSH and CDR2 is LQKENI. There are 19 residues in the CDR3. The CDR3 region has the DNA TGTGCCAGCTCACCTTCCTCCGGGACAGGGAGCTCTGGGGCCAACGTCCTGACTTTC. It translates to CASSPSSGTGSSGANVLTF.

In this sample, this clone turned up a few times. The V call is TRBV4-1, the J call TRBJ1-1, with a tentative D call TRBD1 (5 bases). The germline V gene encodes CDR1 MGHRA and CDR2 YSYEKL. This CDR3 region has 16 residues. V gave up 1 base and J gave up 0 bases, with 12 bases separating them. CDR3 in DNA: TGCGCCAGCAGCCAAGGGGTGACAGCCATGAACACTGAAGCTTTCTTT. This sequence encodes CASSQGVTAMNTEAFF.

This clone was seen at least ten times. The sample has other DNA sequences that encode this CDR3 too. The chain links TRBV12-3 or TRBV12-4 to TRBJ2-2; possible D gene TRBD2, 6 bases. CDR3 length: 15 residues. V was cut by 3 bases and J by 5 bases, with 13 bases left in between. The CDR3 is CASSLRGRTTGELFF. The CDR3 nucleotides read TGTGCCAGCAGTTTGCGGGGACGGACGACCGGGGAGCTGTTTTTT.

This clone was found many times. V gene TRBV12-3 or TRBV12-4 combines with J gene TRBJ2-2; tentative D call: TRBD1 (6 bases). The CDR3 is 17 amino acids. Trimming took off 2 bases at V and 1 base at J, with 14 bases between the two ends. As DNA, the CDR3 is TGTGCCAGCAGTTTAAACAGGGCAGCGCAGAACACCGGGGAGCTGTTTTTT. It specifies CASSLNRAAQNTGELFF.

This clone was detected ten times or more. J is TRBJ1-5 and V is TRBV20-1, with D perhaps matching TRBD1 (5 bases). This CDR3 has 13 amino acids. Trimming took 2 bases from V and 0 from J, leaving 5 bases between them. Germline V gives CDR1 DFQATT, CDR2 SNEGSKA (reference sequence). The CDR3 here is CSARQGSNQPQHF. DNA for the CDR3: TGCAGTGCTAGACAGGGTAGCAATCAGCCCCAGCATTTT.

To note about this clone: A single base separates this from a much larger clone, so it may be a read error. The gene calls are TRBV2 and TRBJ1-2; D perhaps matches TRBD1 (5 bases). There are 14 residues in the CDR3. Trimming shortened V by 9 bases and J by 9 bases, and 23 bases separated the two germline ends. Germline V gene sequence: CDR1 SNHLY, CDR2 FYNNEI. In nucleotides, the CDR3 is TGTGCCAGACGCCAGCCGGCCGGGGCGTATAGCTACACCTTC. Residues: CARRQPAGAYSYTF.

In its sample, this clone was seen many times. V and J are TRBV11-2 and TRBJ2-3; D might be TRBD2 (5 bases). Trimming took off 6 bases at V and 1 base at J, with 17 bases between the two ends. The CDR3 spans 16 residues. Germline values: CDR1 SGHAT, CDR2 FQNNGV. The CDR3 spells CASRGRKRSGTDTQYF. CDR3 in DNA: TGTGCCAGCAGAGGAAGAAAGCGGTCTGGCACAGATACGCAGTATTTT.

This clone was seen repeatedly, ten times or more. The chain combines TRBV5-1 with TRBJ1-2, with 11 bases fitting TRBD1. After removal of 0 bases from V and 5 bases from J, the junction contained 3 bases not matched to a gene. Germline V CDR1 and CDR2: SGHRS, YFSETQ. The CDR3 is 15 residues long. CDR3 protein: CASSLDGQGAYGYTF. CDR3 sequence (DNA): TGCGCCAGCAGCTTGGACGGACAGGGGGCGTATGGCTACACCTTC.

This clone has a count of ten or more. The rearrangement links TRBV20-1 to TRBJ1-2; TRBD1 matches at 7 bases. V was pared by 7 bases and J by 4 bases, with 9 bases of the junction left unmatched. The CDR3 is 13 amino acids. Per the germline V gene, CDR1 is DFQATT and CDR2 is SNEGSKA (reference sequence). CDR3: CSGLGQDGYGYTF. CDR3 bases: TGCAGTGGTCTAGGACAGGACGGCTATGGCTACACCTTC.

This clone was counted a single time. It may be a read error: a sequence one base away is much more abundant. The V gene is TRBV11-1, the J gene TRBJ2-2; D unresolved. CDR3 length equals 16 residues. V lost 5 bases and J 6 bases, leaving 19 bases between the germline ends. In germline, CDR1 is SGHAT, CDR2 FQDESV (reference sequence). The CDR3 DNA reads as TGTGCCAGCAGCCCCCGTGGGGTGGCAGGTGCCGGGGAGCTGTTTTTT. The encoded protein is CASSPRGVAGAGELFF.

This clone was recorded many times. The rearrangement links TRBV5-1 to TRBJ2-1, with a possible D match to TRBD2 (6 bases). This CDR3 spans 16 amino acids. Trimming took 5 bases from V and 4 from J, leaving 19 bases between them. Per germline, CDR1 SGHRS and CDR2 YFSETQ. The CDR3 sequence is CASRLSAGTSYNEQFF. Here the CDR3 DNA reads TGCGCCAGCAGACTCTCTGCCGGGACTTCTTACAATGAGCAGTTCTTC.

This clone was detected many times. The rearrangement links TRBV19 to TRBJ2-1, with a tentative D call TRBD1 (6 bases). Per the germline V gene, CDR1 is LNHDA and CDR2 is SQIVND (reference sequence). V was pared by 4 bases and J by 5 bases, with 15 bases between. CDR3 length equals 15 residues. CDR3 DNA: TGTGCCAGTAGTACCCCCGGGCAGGGGCACAATGAGCAGTTCTTC. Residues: CASSTPGQGHNEQFF.

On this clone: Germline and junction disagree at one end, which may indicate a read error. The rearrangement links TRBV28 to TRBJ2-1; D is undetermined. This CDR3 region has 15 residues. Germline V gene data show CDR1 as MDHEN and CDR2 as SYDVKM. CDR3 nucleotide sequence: TGTGCCAGCAGTTTAACGGACCAAGCCTACAATGAGCAGTTATTC. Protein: CASSLTDQAYNEQLF.

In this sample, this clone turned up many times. Here the CDR3 reads CASSFNRGSQFF. The CDR3 DNA follows: TGTGCCAGCAGTTTCAACCGGGGTAGCCAGTTCTTC. V gene TRBV28 combines with J gene TRBJ2-1; perhaps TRBD2 as D (5 bases). The ends were cut back, 3 bases at V and 13 bases at J, with 13 bases in the middle. Germline CDR1 is MDHEN and CDR2 is SYDVKM. The CDR3 has 12 amino acids.

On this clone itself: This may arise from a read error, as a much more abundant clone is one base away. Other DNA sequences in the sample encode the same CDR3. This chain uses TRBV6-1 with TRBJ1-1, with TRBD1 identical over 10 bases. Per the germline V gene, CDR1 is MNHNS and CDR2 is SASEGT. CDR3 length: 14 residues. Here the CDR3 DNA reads TGTGCCAGCAGTTCGACAGGGGGCGGGGGTGAAGCCTTCTTT. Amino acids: CASSSTGGGGEAFF.

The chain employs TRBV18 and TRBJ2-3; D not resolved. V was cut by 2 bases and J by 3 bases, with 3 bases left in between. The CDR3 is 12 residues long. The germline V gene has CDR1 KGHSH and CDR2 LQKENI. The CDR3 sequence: CASSPITDTQYF. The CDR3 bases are TGTGCCAGCTCACCAATTACAGATACGCAGTATTTT.

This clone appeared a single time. In DNA form, the CDR3 reads TGTGCCAGCAGCCCCAGGGGGCGCGGGTTCGATAACTATGGCTACACCTTC. Protein: CASSPRGRGFDNYGYTF. The gene calls are TRBV4-2 and TRBJ1-2, with TRBD1 matching 8 bases. The CDR3 contains 17 residues. Germline V gene sequence: CDR1 LGHNA, CDR2 YNFKEQ. The junction had 11 bases not matched to a gene; V was cut back by 4 bases and J by 1 base.

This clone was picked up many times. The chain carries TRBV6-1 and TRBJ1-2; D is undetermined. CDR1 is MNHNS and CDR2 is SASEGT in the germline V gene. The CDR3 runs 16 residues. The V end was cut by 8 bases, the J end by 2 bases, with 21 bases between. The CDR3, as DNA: TGTGCCAGCCAAAGGAGTTTGGCCAGACTAAACTATGGCTACACCTTC. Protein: CASQRSLARLNYGYTF.

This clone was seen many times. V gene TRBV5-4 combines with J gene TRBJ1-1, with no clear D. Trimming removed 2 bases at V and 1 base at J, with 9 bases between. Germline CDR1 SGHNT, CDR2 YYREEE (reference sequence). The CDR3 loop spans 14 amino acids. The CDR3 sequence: CASSFWAGNTEAFF. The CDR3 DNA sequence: TGTGCCAGCAGCTTTTGGGCTGGGAACACTGAAGCTTTCTTT.

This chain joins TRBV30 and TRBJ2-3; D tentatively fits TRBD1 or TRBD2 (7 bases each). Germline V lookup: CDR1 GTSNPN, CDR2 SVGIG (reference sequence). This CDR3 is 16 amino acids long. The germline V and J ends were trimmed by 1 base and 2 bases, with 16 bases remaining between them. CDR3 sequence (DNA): TGTGCCTGGAGTGGGCAGGGGGGGAGGACCACAGATACGCAGTATTTT. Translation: CAWSGQGGRTTDTQYF.

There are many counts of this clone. Here the CDR3 reads CASSEDRDSQFYSNQPQHF. The CDR3 bases are TGTGCCAGCAGTGAAGACCGGGACAGCCAATTTTATAGCAATCAGCCCCAGCATTTT. The J gene is TRBJ1-5, the V gene TRBV2; 7 positions agree with TRBD1. J was trimmed by 0 bases and V by 1 base; bases with no gene match: 12. Germline CDR1 SNHLY, CDR2 FYNNEI. This CDR3 has 19 residues.

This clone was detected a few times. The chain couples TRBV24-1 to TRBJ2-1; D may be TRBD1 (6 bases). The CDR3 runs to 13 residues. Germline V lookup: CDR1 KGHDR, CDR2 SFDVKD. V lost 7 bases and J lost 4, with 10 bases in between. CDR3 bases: TGTGCCACCAGGGACAGCAAATACAATGAGCAGTTCTTC. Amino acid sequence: CATRDSKYNEQFF.

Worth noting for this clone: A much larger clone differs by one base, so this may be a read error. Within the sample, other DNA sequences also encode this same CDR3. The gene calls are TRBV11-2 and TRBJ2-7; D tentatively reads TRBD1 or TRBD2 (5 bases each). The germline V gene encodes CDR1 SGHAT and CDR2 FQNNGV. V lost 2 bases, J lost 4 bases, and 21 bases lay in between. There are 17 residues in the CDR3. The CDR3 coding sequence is TGTGCCAGCAGCTTACCTTTGCCGGGGACGGTAACTTACGAGCAGTACTTC. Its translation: CASSLPLPGTVTYEQYF.